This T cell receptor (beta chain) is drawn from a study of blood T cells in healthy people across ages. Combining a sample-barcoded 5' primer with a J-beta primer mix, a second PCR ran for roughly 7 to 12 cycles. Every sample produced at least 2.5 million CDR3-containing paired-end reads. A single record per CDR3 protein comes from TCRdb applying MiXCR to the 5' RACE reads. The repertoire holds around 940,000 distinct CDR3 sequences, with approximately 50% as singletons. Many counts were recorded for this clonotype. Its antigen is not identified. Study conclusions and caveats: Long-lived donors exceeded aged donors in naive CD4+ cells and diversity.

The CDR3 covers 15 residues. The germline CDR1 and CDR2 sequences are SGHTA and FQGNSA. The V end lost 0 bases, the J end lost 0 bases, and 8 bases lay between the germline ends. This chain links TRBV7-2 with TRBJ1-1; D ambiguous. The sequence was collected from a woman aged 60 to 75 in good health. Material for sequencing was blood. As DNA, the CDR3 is TGTGCCAGCAGCTTAGCGGGCGGTGTGAACACTGAAGCTTTCTTT. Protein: CASSLAGGVNTEAFF.